Detailed here is one T cell receptor (beta chain). These data come from a study of blood T cell repertoires in COVID-19. Background on the study: Collection of acute and convalescent COVID-19 samples took place in the United States, Italy and Spain.

In the authors' workflow: Reference gene primers were amplified, and this amplification served to estimate nucleated cell counts. The repertoire was sequenced with immunoSEQ multiplex PCR; TCRdb's copy has only in-frame clones and lacks some. The V and J calls and clone size come from that table; D and trimming were worked out from the DNA. Of approximately 120,000 clones in the sample, 79% are singletons; the top ten hold under 45%. Sequenced sample: peripheral blood. This clonotype was sampled from a man aged 40-50 years with active or convalescent COVID-19.

CDR3 loop: CASSPRTGDYYGYTF. DNA of the CDR3: TGTGCCAGCAGCCCCCGGACAGGGGATTACTATGGCTACACCTTC. This chain links TRBV9 with TRBJ1-2; TRBD1 matches at 9 bases. The length of the CDR3 is 15 residues. After removal of 4 bases from V and 3 bases from J, the junction contained 7 bases not matched to a gene. Germline lookup yields CDR1 SGDLS and CDR2 YYNGEE.